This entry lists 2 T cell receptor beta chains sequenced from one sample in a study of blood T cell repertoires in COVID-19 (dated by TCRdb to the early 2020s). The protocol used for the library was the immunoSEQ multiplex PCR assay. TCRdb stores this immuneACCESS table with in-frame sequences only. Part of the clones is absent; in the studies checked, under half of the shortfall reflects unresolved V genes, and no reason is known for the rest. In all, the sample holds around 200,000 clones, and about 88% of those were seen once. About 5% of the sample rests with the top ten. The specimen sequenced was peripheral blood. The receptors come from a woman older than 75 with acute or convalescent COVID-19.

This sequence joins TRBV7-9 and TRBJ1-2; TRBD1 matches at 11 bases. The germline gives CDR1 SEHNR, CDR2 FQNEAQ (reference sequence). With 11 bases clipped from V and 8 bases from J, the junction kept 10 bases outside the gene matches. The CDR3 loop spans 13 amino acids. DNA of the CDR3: TGTGCCGGGGACAGGGGGGGAAAGGGAGGCTACACCTTC. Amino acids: CAGDRGGKGGYTF.

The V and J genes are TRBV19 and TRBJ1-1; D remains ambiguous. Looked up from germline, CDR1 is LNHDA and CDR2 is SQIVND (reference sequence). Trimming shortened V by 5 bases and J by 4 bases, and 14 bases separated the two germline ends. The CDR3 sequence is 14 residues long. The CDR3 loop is CASSLLHTGTEAFF. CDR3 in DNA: TGTGCCAGTAGTTTATTGCACACGGGCACTGAAGCTTTCTTT.